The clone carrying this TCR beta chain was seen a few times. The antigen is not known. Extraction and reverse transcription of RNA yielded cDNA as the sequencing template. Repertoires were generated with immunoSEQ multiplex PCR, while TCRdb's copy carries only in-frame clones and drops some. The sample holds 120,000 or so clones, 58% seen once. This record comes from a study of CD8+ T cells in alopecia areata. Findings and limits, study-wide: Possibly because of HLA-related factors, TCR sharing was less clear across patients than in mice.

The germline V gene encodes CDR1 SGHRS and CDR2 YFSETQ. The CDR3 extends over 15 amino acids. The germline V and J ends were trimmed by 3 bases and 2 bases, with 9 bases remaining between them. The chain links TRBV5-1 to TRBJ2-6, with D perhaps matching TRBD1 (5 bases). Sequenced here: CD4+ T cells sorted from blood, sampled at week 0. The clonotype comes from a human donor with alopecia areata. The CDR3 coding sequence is TGCGCCAGCAGCTCCCAGGGTCCTGGGGCCAACGTCCTGACTTTC. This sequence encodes CASSSQGPGANVLTF.